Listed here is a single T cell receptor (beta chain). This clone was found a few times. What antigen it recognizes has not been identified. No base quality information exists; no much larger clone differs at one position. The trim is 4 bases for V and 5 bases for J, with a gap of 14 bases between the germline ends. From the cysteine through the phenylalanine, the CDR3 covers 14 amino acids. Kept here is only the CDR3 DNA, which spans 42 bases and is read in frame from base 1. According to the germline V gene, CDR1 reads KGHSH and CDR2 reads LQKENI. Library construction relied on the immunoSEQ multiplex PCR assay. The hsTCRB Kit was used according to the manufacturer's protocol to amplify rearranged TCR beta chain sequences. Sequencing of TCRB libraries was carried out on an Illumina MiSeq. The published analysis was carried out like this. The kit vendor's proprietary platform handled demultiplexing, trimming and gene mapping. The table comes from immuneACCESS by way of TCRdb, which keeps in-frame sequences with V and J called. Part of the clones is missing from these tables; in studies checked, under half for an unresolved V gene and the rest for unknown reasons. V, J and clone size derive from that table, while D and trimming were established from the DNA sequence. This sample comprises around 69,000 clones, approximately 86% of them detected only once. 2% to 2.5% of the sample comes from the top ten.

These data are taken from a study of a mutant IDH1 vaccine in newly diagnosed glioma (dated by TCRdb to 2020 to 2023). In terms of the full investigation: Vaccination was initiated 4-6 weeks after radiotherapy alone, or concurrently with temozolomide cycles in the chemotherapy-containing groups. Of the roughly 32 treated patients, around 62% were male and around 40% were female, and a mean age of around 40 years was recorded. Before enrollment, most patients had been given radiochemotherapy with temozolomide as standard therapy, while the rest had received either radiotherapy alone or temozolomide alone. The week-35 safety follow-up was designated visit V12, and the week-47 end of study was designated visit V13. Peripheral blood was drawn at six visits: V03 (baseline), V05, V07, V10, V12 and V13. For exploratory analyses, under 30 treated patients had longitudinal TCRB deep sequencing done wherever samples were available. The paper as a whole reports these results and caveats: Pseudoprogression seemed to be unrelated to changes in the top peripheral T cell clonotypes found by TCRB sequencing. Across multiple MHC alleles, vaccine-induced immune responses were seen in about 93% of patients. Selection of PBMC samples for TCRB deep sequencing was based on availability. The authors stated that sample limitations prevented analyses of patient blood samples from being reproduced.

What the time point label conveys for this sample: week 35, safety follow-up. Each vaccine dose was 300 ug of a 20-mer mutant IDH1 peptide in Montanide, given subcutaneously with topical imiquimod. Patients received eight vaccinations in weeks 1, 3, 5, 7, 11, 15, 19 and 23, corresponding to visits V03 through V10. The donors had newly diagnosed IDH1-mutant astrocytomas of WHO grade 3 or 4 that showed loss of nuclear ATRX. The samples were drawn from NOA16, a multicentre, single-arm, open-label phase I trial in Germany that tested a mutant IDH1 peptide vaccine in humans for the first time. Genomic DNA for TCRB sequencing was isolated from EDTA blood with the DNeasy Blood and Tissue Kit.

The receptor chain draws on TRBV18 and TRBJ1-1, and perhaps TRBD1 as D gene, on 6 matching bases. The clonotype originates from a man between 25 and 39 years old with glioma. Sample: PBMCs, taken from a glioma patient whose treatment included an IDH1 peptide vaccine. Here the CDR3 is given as CASSLQGLGTEAFF. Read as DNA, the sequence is TGTGCCAGCTCACTCCAGGGGCTGGGGACTGAAGCTTTCTTT. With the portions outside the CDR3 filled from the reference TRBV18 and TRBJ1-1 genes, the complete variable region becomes NAGVMQNPRHLVRRRGQEARLRCSPMKGHSHVYWYRQLPEEGLKFMVYLQKENIIDESGMPKERFSAEFPKEGPSILRIQQVVRGDSAAYFCASSLQGLGTEAFFGQGTRLTVV.